These 4 T cell receptor beta chains were all obtained from the same sample, sequenced in a study of graft-versus-host responses after intestinal transplantation listed by TCRdb under 2021. For these TCRs, the target antigens are not known. Libraries were made using the immunoSEQ multiplex PCR assay. The source is immuneACCESS, and TCRdb retained only in-frame sequences with V and J called. Part of the clones is not carried over; for the studies checked, unresolved V genes explain less than half of this, and the remainder is unexplained. The sample profile shows roughly 81,000 clones; roughly 80% of them were found once. Clones ranked in the top ten supply approximately 0.78% of the sample. What this sample's time point label stands for: cells obtained before transplantation from donor or recipient. The sample in question was unstimulated CD4+ T cells sorted from spleen or lymph node cells, obtained before intestinal transplant. The receptors come from a human donor who received an intestinal transplant.

The V gene is TRBV2, the J gene TRBJ2-3, with TRBD2 matching 11 bases. Trimming cost V 11 bases and J 0 bases; bases outside gene matches: 4. This CDR3 has 14 amino acids. CDR1 SNHLY and CDR2 FYNNEI come from the germline V gene. The CDR3 nucleotides are TGTGCCGATAGCGGGAGGGCTAGCACAGATACGCAGTATTTT. It is translated as CADSGRASTDTQYF.

This sequence joins TRBV5-4 and TRBJ2-1; 8 bases fit TRBD2. J was trimmed by 7 bases and V by 2 bases; bases with no gene match: 8. The germline V gene has CDR1 SGHNT and CDR2 YYREEE (reference sequence). The CDR3 sequence is 15 residues long. CDR3 protein: CASSFRGGPGNEQFF. For the CDR3, the DNA is TGTGCCAGCAGCTTCCGCGGGGGGCCCGGGAATGAGCAGTTCTTC. Variable domain in full (rest from reference TRBV5-4 and TRBJ2-1): ETGVTQSPTHLIKTRGQQVTLRCSSQSGHNTVSWYQQALGQGPQFIFQYYREEENGRGNFPPRFSGLQFPNYSSELNVNALELDDSALYLCASSFRGGPGNEQFFGPGTRLTVL.

This chain links TRBV7-9 with TRBJ2-7; TRBD2 is a possible D gene (6 bases). V gave up 5 bases and J gave up 4 bases, with 15 bases separating them. Germline V gene lookup returns CDR1 SEHNR and CDR2 FQNEAQ (reference sequence). This CDR3 contains 14 residues. This CDR3 is CASSPRAGGYEQYF. In nucleotides, the CDR3 is TGTGCCAGCAGCCCCCGAGCGGGTGGGTACGAGCAGTACTTC.

CDR3 residues: CASSSTGTVYEQYF. The CDR3 region has the DNA TGTGCCAGCAGTTCGACCGGGACAGTCTACGAGCAGTACTTC. This chain uses TRBV11-1 with TRBJ2-7; 7 bases match TRBD1. The CDR3 is made up of 14 amino acids. J gave up 3 bases and V 6 bases, and 8 bases lay outside the gene matches. From germline, CDR1 is SGHAT and CDR2 FQDESV (reference sequence).